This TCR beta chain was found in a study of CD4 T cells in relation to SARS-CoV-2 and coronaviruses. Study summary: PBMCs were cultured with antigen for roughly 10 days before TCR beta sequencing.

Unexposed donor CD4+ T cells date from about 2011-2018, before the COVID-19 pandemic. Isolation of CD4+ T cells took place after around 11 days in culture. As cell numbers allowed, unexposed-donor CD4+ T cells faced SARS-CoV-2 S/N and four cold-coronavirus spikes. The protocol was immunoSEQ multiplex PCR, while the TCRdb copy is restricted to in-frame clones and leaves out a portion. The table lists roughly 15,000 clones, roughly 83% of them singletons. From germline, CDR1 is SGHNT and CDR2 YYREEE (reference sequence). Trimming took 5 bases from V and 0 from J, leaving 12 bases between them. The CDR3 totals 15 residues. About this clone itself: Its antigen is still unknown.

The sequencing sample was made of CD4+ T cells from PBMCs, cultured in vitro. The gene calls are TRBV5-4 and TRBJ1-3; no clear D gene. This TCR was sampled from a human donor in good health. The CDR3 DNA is TGTGCCAGCAGTTCGGGAAGCCCCTCTGGAAACACCATATATTTT. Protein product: CASSSGSPSGNTIYF.